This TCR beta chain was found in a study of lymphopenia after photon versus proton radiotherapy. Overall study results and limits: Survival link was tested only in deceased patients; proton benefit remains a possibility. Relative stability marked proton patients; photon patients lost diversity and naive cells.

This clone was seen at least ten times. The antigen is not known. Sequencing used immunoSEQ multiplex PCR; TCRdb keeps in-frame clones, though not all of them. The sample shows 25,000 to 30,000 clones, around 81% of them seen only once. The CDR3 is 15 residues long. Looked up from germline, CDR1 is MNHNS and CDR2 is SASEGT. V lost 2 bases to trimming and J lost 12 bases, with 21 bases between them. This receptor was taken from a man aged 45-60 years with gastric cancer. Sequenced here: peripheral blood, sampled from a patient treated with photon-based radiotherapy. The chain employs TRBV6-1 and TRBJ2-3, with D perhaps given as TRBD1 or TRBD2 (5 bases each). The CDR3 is CASSELPGSGDGQYF. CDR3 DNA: TGTGCCAGCAGTGAATTGCCGGGGTCTGGGGACGGACAGTATTTT.